This TCR beta chain emerged from a study of long-term antiretroviral therapy in people with HIV. Points from the study as a whole: Upon ART, diversity increased but remained lower than transplant donor controls.

This clone showed up just a few times. The antigen is unknown. At survey level, the immunoSEQ assay was run in its v3.0 version. The assay was immunoSEQ multiplex PCR, and TCRdb's table has in-frame clones only and misses some. The table includes roughly 30,000 clones, nearly 95% detected once. Trimming shortened V by 10 bases and J by 5 bases, and 14 bases separated the two germline ends. The CDR3 totals 13 residues. Germline CDR1 reads SNHLY; CDR2 reads FYNNEI. The specimen comprised unsorted PBMCs, sampled around 6.5 years after starting antiretroviral therapy. The origin of this receptor is a woman aged 40-49 years with HIV. The chain uses TRBV2 and TRBJ1-4; D is ambiguous. The CDR3 here is CAISAGRNEKLFF. CDR3 in DNA: TGTGCCATCTCGGCAGGCAGAAATGAAAAACTGTTTTTT.